This TCR beta chain was recorded in a study of T cell responses to AZD1222 COVID-19 vaccine. Here immunoSEQ multiplex PCR was the method, and the copy in TCRdb shows in-frame clones only, minus some. The sample includes approximately 140,000 clones, 75% to 90% of them seen just once. Sequencing was performed on peripheral blood, taken on day 0 of MenACWY control vaccination. This receptor was taken from an adult in good health.

CDR3: CASSTGLPPEQYF. CDR3 in DNA: TGTGCCAGTAGTACCGGACTACCTCCCGAGCAGTACTTC. This chain joins TRBV19 and TRBJ2-7; TRBD2 is a possible D gene (6 bases). The V end was cut by 4 bases, the J end by 6 bases, with 13 bases between. CDR1 and CDR2 (germline): LNHDA, SQIVND (reference sequence). The CDR3 consists of 13 residues.